One sample yielded the 18 T cell receptor beta chains listed below, sequenced in a study of blood T cell repertoires in COVID-19. Produced via immunoSEQ multiplex PCR; TCRdb's table is partial and in-frame only. The table shows tens of thousands of clones, with about 80% occurring only once. Sequenced sample: peripheral blood. Source of these receptors: a human donor in a cohort sampled during active COVID-19.

The chain couples TRBV4-3 to TRBJ2-7, with TRBD1 matching over 8 bases. Germline trimming cut 0 bases from V and 3 bases from J; bases unmatched to any gene: 7. Germline assignment: CDR1 LGHNA and CDR2 YSLEER. This CDR3 has 16 residues. CDR3 protein: CASSQDRGQGYYEQYF. The CDR3 coding sequence is TGCGCCAGCAGCCAAGATCGTGGACAGGGTTACTACGAGCAGTACTTC.

This chain uses TRBV6-4 with TRBJ2-2; TRBD2 matches at 7 bases. The germline gives CDR1 MRHNA, CDR2 SNTAGT. The ends lost 3 bases at V and 4 bases at J; junction bases unmatched: 8. The CDR3 extends over 16 amino acids. CDR3 amino acids: CASSEAGASRTGELFF. DNA for the CDR3: TGTGCCAGCAGTGAGGCGGGAGCCTCTCGCACCGGGGAGCTGTTTTTT.

This chain connects TRBV4-1 to TRBJ2-3, with D possibly TRBD2 on 6 matching bases. Between the trimmed V and J ends, which lost 1 base and 11 bases, there was a span of 7 bases. Germline loops: CDR1 MGHRA, CDR2 YSYEKL. The CDR3 totals 11 residues. The CDR3 protein is CASSQGLGQYF. The CDR3 bases are TGCGCCAGCAGCCAAGGACTAGGGCAGTATTTT.

The rearrangement joins TRBV2 to TRBJ1-1; D is unclear. Trimming cost V 7 bases and J 2 bases, with 5 bases left between them. This CDR3 comprises 11 residues. Germline V lookup: CDR1 SNHLY, CDR2 FYNNEI. The CDR3, as DNA: TGTGCCAGCACCTACAACACTGAAGCTTTCTTT. It encodes CASTYNTEAFF.

This sequence joins TRBV1 and TRBJ1-5. TRBV1 is recorded as a pseudogene. CDR3 length equals 13 residues. The CDR3 loop is CTSSRGRFQPQHF. Written as DNA, the CDR3 is TGCACCAGCAGCCGGGGGAGGTTCCAGCCCCAGCATTTT.

This clone has a single count. V usage is TRBV6-5 and J usage is TRBJ1-6; D is perhaps TRBD1 (6 bases). CDR1 is MNHEY and CDR2 is SVGAGI in the germline V gene. The CDR3 sequence is 15 residues long. V was cut by 0 bases and J by 5 bases, with 8 bases left in between. As DNA, the CDR3 is TGTGCCAGCAGTTACTCGACAGGAAATAATTCACCCCTCCACTTT. It yields the protein CASSYSTGNNSPLHF.

V usage is TRBV7-2 and J usage is TRBJ2-5; 9 bases are shared with TRBD2. The V and J ends lost 4 bases and 9 bases, in that order; junction bases with no gene match: 15. The CDR3 contains 16 residues. CDR1 is SGHTA and CDR2 is FQGNSA in the germline V gene. Here the CDR3 reads CASSYVAGAGETAQYF. CDR3 DNA sequence: TGTGCCAGCAGCTATGTAGCGGGGGCCGGGGAGACGGCCCAGTACTTC. Looking up the rest from reference TRBV7-2 and TRBJ2-5 gives the full variable domain: GAGVSQSPSNKVTEKGKDVELRCDPISGHTALYWYRQSLGQGLEFLIYFQGNSAPDKSGLPSDRFSAERTGGSVSTLTIQRTQQEDSAVYLCASSYVAGAGETAQYFGPGTRLLVL.

The chain carries TRBV7-9 and TRBJ2-3; 10 nucleotides match TRBD2. The CDR3 totals 15 residues. Germline CDR1 reads SEHNR; CDR2 reads FQNEAQ (reference sequence). The V gene end was trimmed by 5 bases and the J gene end by 5 bases; junction bases not matched to a gene: 7. The CDR3 DNA reads as TGTGCCAGCAGCCCACGAGCGGGGGGGCAAGATACGCAGTATTTT. Its protein is CASSPRAGGQDTQYF.

CDR3 in DNA: TGTGCCAGTAGTAAGGCAGGGGGAACCGGGGAGCTGTTTTTT. Protein product: CASSKAGGTGELFF. This rearrangement joins TRBV19 to TRBJ2-2; 7 bases fit TRBD1. The CDR3 loop spans 14 amino acids. In germline, CDR1 is LNHDA, CDR2 SQIVND (reference sequence). V was pared by 4 bases and J by 5 bases, with 4 bases of the junction left unmatched.

CDR3 in amino acids: CASSVGLAGVPEQFF. The CDR3 nucleotides read TGTGCCAGCAGCGTAGGGCTAGCGGGGGTGCCTGAGCAGTTCTTC. The chain employs TRBV9 and TRBJ2-1; 10 nucleotides line up with TRBD2. CDR3 length equals 15 residues. V shed 0 bases and J 9 bases; nucleotides not matched to a gene: 6. Germline lookup yields CDR1 SGDLS and CDR2 YYNGEE.

CDR3 region: CASSFHRDYGYTF. The CDR3 DNA reads as TGTGCCAGCAGTTTTCACAGGGACTATGGCTACACCTTC. The chain links TRBV12-3 or TRBV12-4 to TRBJ1-2; D might be TRBD1 (6 bases). Trimming removed 3 bases at V and 3 bases at J, with 8 bases between. The CDR3 is 13 residues long.

The chain's CDR3 is CASSLDRATDTQYF. The CDR3 DNA sequence: TGTGCCAGCAGCTTGGACAGGGCTACAGATACGCAGTATTTT. The chain combines TRBV7-2 with TRBJ2-3; 8 nucleotides match TRBD1. Germline V gene data show CDR1 as SGHTA and CDR2 as FQGNSA. The CDR3 loop spans 14 amino acids. Trimming removed 3 bases from V and 3 bases from J; junction bases left unmatched: 2.

The rearrangement links TRBV9 to TRBJ2-3; D not certain. V dropped 3 bases and J dropped 2 bases, with 7 bases sitting between them. Per germline, CDR1 SGDLS and CDR2 YYNGEE. The CDR3 loop spans 13 amino acids. This chain's CDR3 is CASSAYHTDTQYF. Here the CDR3 DNA reads TGTGCCAGCAGCGCCTACCACACAGATACGCAGTATTTT.

CDR3 residues: CASSPQRGNQPQHF. In DNA, the CDR3 is TGTGCCAGCTCACCACAGCGGGGTAATCAGCCCCAGCATTTT. The genes are TRBV18 and TRBJ1-5; D is ambiguous. The germline V gene has CDR1 KGHSH and CDR2 LQKENI. V was shortened by 1 base and J by 4 bases, with 8 bases between the two germline ends. The CDR3 is 14 amino acids.

The chain links TRBV5-1 to TRBJ2-1, with D tentatively TRBD2 (5 bases). V lost 2 bases to trimming and J lost 3 bases, with 9 bases between them. The germline V gene has CDR1 SGHRS and CDR2 YFSETQ. The length of the CDR3 is 14 residues. The CDR3: CASSFGGNYNEQFF. The DNA for the CDR3 is TGCGCCAGCAGCTTTGGAGGCAACTACAATGAGCAGTTCTTC.

This sequence joins TRBV7-2 and TRBJ2-5; 7 bases match TRBD1. The length of the CDR3 is 14 residues. Unmatched junction bases numbered 7, after V lost 4 bases and J lost 5 bases. Germline V gene lookup returns CDR1 SGHTA and CDR2 FQGNSA. DNA of the CDR3: TGTGCCAGCAGCTCCCACAGGGGTCGGGAGACCCAGTACTTC. As protein: CASSSHRGRETQYF.

The V gene is TRBV29-1, the J gene TRBJ1-2, with 8 positions matching TRBD1. The CDR3 spans 12 residues. CDR1 is SQVTM and CDR2 is ANQGSEA in the germline V gene. With V trimmed by 4 bases and J by 2 bases, 0 bases remained unmatched. In DNA form, the CDR3 reads TGCAGCGTTGGACAGGGGAACTATGGCTACACCTTC. It translates to CSVGQGNYGYTF. Drawing the rest from reference TRBV29-1 and TRBJ1-2, the complete variable domain is SAVISQKPSRDICQRGTSLTIQCQVDSQVTMMFWYRQQPGQSLTLIATANQGSEATYESGFVIDKFPISRPNLTFSTLTVSNMSPEDSSIYLCSVGQGNYGYTFGSGTRLTVV.

The rearrangement links TRBV4-3 to TRBJ2-3; the match to TRBD2 covers 11 bases. The CDR3 has 15 amino acids. The V segment lost 3 bases and the J segment 6 bases; nucleotides outside the gene matches: 5. Germline V lookup: CDR1 LGHNA, CDR2 YSLEER. CDR3 nucleotides: TGCGCCAGCAGCCACTCTAGCGGGGGGCGGGATACGCAGTATTTT. Translated, it gives CASSHSSGGRDTQYF.